A selection of T cell receptor beta chains follows, all from one sample in a study of blood T cell repertoires in COVID-19. Here immunoSEQ multiplex PCR was the method, and the copy in TCRdb shows in-frame clones only, minus some. This sample has roughly 300,000 clones, with approximately 92% found just once. The specimen was PBMCs or T cells enriched from blood (not recorded which). These TCRs come from a young woman who had recovered from COVID-19. Each CDR3 is given with its conserved first and last residue. The D gene is left open where the match is weak. Not all rows give a size; the values are once, few, many and, for expanded clones, a class.

.	.	TRBV6-5	TRBJ2-1	CASSYVGTGEQFF	TGTGCCAGCAGTTACGTAGGCACGGGGGAGCAGTTCTTC
.	TRBD2	TRBV24-1	TRBJ2-5	CATSDLLSGSRETQYF	TGTGCCACCAGTGATTTGCTAAGCGGGAGTAGGGAGACCCAGTACTTC
.	.	TRBV2	TRBJ2-7	CASLRQASYEQYF	TGTGCCAGCCTGAGACAGGCATCCTACGAGCAGTACTTC
once	TRBD1	TRBV7-9	TRBJ1-1	CASSTQTGFNTEAFF	TGTGCCAGCAGCACCCAGACAGGGTTTAACACTGAAGCTTTCTTT
.	TRBD2	TRBV4-3	TRBJ2-7	CASSQEGAGGSEQYF	TGCGCCAGCAGCCAAGAGGGTGCGGGAGGGAGCGAGCAGTACTTC
.	.	TRBV7-3	TRBJ2-2	CASSFSTGELFF	TGTGCCAGCAGCTTCAGTACCGGGGAGCTGTTTTTT
.	TRBD2	TRBV9	TRBJ2-3	CASGARLTSGATTDTQYF	TGTGCCAGCGGCGCGAGGTTAACTAGCGGAGCCACCACAGATACGCAGTATTTT
few	TRBD1	TRBV19	TRBJ1-5	CASSIRQGSQPQHF	TGTGCCAGTAGTATACGACAGGGATCTCAGCCCCAGCATTTT
once	.	TRBV5-4	TRBJ2-6	CASAAPFAGRANVLTF	TGTGCCAGCGCTGCGCCTTTTGCGGGTAGAGCCAACGTCCTGACTTTC
.	TRBD2	TRBV20-1	TRBJ2-7	CSASTRTSGSYEQYF	TGCAGTGCTAGTACCCGGACTAGCGGCTCCTACGAGCAGTACTTC
.	.	TRBV7-3	TRBJ2-2	CASSLIGGPTGELFF	TGTGCCAGCAGCTTAATTGGCGGCCCCACCGGGGAGCTGTTTTTT
.	.	TRBV19	TRBJ2-3	CASSFAGGDTQYF	TGTGCCAGTAGTTTCGCAGGGGGGGATACGCAGTATTTT
.	.	TRBV7-3	TRBJ2-3	CASSTRGGTDTQYF	TGTGCCAGCAGCACCAGGGGGGGCACAGATACGCAGTATTTT
.	.	TRBV6-5	TRBJ2-7	CASSYLAGWSYEQYF	TGTGCCAGCAGTTATTTGGCAGGGTGGTCCTACGAGCAGTACTTC
.	.	TRBV4-3	TRBJ2-2	CASSQAANPSGGELFF	TGCGCCAGCAGCCAAGCGGCAAATCCATCGGGCGGGGAGCTGTTTTTT
.	TRBD2	TRBV28	TRBJ2-7	CASSPLRSGRQSPYEQYF	TGTGCCAGCAGTCCCCTCAGGAGCGGGAGGCAATCCCCCTACGAGCAGTACTTC
.	.	TRBV28	TRBJ1-5	CASHLGGSNQPQHF	TGTGCCTCCCACTTGGGCGGGAGCAATCAGCCCCAGCATTTT
.	TRBD1	TRBV6-6	TRBJ1-4	CASSLGTGGAGATNEKLFF	TGTGCCAGCAGTCTGGGGACAGGGGGCGCGGGAGCAACTAATGAAAAACTGTTTTTT
once	.	TRBV11-1	TRBJ2-1	CASSRTEYNEQFF	TGTGCCAGCAGCAGGACTGAGTACAATGAGCAGTTCTTC
.	.	TRBV4-2	TRBJ1-5	CASSQPDSYQPQHF	TGTGCCAGCAGCCAACCGGACAGCTATCAGCCCCAGCATTTT
once	TRBD1	TRBV6-1	TRBJ1-1	CASVTPGGTEAFF	TGTGCCAGCGTAACTCCAGGGGGTACTGAAGCTTTCTTT
.	TRBD2	TRBV7-6	TRBJ2-3	CASSPLAGVDSTDTQYF	TGTGCCAGCAGCCCATTAGCGGGAGTCGATAGCACAGATACGCAGTATTTT
.	TRBD1	TRBV19	TRBJ1-2	CASLDRSNYGYTF	TGTGCCAGCCTGGACAGGAGTAACTATGGCTACACCTTC
.	TRBD1	TRBV5-1	TRBJ2-1	CASSSVGTGGRNEQFF	TGCGCCAGCAGCTCAGTTGGGACAGGGGGAAGAAATGAGCAGTTCTTC
.	.	TRBV9	TRBJ2-2	CASSVAGHPTGELFF	TGTGCCAGCAGCGTAGCAGGACACCCAACCGGGGAGCTGTTTTTT
.	TRBD2	TRBV11-3	TRBJ2-5	CASSLEGDTGLGQETQYF	TGTGCCAGCAGCTTAGAAGGGGACACGGGACTAGGCCAAGAGACCCAGTACTTC
.	.	TRBV5-4	TRBJ2-3	CASSPSPGYTDTQYF	TGTGCCAGCAGCCCGTCCCCGGGATACACAGATACGCAGTATTTT
.	TRBD1	TRBV2	TRBJ1-4	CASSRTGGNLGLFF	TGTGCCAGCAGTAGGACAGGGGGTAATCTCGGCCTGTTTTTT
.	TRBD2	TRBV9	TRBJ2-1	CASSVSLASGNEQFF	TGTGCCAGCAGCGTTTCTCTGGCTAGCGGAAATGAGCAGTTCTTC
.	TRBD1	TRBV5-1	TRBJ2-7	CASSMDRLSYEQYF	TGCGCCAGCAGCATGGACAGGCTATCCTACGAGCAGTACTTC
.	.	TRBV18	TRBJ2-1	CASSPLSGAPRDEQFF	TGTGCCAGCTCACCGTTATCAGGGGCCCCTCGAGATGAGCAGTTCTTC
.	.	TRBV18	TRBJ1-1	CASSGILQQGWNTEAFF	TGTGCCAGCTCAGGAATCTTGCAGCAGGGTTGGAACACTGAAGCTTTCTTT
.	.	TRBV18	TRBJ2-2	CASSSEGPGELFF	TGTGCCAGCTCATCGGAGGGGCCCGGGGAGCTGTTTTTT
.	.	TRBV10-3	TRBJ2-2	CAISDKINTGELFF	TGTGCCATCAGTGATAAAATAAACACCGGGGAGCTGTTTTTT
.	.	TRBV11-2	TRBJ1-3	CASAGTPGNTIYF	TGTGCCAGCGCCGGGACACCCGGAAACACCATATATTTT
.	.	TRBV19	TRBJ1-5	CASSIQGGNQPQHF	TGTGCCAGTAGTATTCAGGGCGGCAATCAGCCCCAGCATTTT